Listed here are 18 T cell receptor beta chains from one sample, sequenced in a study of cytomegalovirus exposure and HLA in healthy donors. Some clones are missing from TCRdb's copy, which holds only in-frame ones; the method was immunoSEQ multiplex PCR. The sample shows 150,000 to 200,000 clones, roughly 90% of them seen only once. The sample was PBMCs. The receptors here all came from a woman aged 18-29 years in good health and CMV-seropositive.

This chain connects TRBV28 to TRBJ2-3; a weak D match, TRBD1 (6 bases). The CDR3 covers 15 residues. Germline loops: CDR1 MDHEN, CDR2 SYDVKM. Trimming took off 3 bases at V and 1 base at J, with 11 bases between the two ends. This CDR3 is CASSLWGPRTDTQYF. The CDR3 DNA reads TGTGCCAGCAGTTTGTGGGGGCCCCGCACAGATACGCAGTATTTT.

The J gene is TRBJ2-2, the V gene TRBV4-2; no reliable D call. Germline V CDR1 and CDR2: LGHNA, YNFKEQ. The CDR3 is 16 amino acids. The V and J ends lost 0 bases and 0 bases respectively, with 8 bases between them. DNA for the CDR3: TGTGCCAGCAGCCAAGATATCGGTCCGAACACCGGGGAGCTGTTTTTT. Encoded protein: CASSQDIGPNTGELFF.

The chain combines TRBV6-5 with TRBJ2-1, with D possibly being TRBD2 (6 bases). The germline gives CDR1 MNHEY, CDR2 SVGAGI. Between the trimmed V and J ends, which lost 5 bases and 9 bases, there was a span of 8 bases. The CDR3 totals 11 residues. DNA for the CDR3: TGTGCCAGCAGTCGGGGGTCTGAGCAGTTCTTC. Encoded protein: CASSRGSEQFF.

CDR3 residues: CASSFLDRGNYEQYF. In DNA form, the CDR3 reads TGTGCCAGCAGTTTCCTTGACAGGGGGAATTACGAGCAGTACTTC. This rearrangement joins TRBV5-6 to TRBJ2-7; the match to TRBD1 covers 9 bases. The V and J ends lost 5 bases and 4 bases, in that order; junction bases with no gene match: 10. Germline V gene data show CDR1 as SGHDT and CDR2 as YYEEEE. This CDR3 has 15 amino acids.

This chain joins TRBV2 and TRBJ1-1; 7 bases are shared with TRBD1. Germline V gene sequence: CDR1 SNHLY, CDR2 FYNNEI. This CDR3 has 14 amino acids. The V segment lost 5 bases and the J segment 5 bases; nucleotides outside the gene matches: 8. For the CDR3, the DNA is TGTGCCAGCAGTTACGACAGGGACCCGACTGAAGCTTTCTTT. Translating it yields CASSYDRDPTEAFF.

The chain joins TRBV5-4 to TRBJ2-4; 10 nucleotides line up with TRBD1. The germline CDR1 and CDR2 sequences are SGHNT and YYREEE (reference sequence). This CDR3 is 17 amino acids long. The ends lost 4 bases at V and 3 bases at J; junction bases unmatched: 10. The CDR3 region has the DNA TGTGCCAGCAGCACGCGGGACAGGGGATCCAGCAAAAACATTCAGTACTTC. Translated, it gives CASSTRDRGSSKNIQYF.

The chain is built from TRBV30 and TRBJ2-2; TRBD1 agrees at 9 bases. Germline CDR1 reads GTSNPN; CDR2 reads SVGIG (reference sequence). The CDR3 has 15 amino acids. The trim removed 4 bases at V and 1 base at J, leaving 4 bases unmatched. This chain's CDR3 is CAWTGTGRNTGELFF. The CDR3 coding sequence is TGTGCCTGGACCGGGACAGGGCGGAACACCGGGGAGCTGTTTTTT.

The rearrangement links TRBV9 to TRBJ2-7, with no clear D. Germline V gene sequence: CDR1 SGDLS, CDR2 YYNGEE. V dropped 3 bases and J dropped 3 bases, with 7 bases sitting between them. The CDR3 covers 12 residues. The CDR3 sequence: CASSGPDYEQYF. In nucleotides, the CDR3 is TGTGCCAGCAGCGGGCCCGACTACGAGCAGTACTTC.

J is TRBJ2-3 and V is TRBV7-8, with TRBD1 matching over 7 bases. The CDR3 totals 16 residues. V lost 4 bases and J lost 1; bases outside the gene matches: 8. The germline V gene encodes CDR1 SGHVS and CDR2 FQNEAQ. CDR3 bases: TGTGCCAGCAGCTCACCCGACAGGGAAGGCACAGATACGCAGTATTTT. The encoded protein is CASSSPDREGTDTQYF.

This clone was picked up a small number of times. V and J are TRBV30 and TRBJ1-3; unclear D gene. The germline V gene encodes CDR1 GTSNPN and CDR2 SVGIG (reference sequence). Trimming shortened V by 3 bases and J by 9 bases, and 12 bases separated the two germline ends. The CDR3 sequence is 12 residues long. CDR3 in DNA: TGTGCCTGGAGCGGAGCCGACGGCACCATATATTTT. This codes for CAWSGADGTIYF.

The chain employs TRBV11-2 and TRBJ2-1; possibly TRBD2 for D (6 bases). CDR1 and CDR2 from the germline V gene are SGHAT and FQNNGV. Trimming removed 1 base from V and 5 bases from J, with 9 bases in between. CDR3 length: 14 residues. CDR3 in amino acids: CASSLVAGNNEQFF. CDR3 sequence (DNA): TGTGCCAGCAGCTTAGTTGCGGGGAACAATGAGCAGTTCTTC.

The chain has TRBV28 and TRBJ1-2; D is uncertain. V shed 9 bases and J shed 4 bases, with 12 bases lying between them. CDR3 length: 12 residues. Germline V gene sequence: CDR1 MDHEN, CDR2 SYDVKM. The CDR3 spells CASAGITYGYTF. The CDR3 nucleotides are TGTGCCAGTGCGGGGATCACCTATGGCTACACCTTC.

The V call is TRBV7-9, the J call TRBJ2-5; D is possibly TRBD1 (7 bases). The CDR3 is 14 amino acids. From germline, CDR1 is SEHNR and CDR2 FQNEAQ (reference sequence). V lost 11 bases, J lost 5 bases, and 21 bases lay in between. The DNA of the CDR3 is TGTGCCGGTTCTCGGGGGACAGTGGTTGAGACCCAGTACTTC. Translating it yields CAGSRGTVVETQYF.

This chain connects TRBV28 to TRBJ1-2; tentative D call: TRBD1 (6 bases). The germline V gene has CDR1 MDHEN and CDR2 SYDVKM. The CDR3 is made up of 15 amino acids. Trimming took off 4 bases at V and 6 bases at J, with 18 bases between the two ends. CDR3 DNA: TGTGCCAGCAGTTATGATCGGACAGTTTCAGATGGCTACACCTTC. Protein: CASSYDRTVSDGYTF.

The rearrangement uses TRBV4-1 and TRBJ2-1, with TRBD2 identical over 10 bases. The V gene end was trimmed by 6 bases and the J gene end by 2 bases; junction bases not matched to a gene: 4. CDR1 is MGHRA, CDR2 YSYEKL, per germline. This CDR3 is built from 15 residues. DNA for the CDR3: TGCGCCAGCAGTCCGACTAGCGGGCCCTACAATGAGCAGTTCTTC. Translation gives CASSPTSGPYNEQFF.

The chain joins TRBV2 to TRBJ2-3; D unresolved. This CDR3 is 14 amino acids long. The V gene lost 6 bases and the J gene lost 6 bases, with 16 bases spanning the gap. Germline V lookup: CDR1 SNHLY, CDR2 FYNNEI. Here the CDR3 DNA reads TGTGCCAGCAGCGTGACCCCTACGAGGGATACGCAGTATTTT. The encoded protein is CASSVTPTRDTQYF. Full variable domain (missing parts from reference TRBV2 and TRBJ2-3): EPEVTQTPSHQVTQMGQEVILRCVPISNHLYFYWYRQILGQKVEFLVSFYNNEISEKSEIFDDQFSVERPDGSNFTLKIRSTKLEDSAMYFCASSVTPTRDTQYFGPGTRLTVL.

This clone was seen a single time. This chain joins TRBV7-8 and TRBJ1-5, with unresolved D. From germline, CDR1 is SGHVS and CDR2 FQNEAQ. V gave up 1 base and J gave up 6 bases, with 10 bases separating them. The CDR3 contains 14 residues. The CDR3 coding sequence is TGTGCCAGCAGCTTAGGAAGGGAGGTTCAGCCCCAGCATTTT. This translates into CASSLGREVQPQHF.

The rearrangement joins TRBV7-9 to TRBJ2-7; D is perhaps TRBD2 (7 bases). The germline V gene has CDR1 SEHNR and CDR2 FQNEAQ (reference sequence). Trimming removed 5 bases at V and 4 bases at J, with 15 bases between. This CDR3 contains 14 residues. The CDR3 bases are TGTGCCAGCAGCCCCTCTGGGGGGGCGTACGAGCAGTACTTC. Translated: CASSPSGGAYEQYF.